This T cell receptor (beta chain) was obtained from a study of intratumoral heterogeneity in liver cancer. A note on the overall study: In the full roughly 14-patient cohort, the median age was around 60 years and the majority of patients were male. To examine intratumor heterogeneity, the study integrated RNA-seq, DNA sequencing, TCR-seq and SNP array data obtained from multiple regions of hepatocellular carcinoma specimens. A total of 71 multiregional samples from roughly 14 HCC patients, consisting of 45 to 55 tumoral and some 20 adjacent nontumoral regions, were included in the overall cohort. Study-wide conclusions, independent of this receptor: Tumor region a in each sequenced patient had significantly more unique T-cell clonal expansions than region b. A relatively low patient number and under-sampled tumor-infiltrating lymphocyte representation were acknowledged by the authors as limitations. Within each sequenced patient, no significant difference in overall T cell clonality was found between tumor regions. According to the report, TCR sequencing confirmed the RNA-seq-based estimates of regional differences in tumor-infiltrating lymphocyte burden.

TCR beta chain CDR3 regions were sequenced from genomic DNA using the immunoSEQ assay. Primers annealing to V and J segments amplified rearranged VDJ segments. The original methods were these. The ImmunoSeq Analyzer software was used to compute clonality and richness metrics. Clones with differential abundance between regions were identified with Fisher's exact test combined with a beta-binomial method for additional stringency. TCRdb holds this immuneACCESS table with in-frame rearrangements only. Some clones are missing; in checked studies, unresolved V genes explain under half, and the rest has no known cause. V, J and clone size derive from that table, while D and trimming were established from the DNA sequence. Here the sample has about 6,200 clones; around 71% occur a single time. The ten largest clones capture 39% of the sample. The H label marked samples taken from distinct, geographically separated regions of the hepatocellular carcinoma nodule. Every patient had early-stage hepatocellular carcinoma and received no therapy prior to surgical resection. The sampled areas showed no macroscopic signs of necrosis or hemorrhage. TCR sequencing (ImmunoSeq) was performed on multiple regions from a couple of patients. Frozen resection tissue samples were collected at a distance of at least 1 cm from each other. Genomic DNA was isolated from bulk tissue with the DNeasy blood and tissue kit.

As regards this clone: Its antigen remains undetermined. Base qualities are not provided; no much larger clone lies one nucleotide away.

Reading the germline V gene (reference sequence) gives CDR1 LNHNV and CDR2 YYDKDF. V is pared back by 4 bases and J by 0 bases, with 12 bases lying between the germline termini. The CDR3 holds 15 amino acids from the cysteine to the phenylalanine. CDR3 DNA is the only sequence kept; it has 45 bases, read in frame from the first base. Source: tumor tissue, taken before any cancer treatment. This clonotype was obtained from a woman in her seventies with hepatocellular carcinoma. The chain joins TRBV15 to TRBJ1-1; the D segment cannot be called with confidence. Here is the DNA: TGTGCCACCAGCAAAGACCTAAAAATGAACACTGAAGCTTTCTTT. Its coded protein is CATSKDLKMNTEAFF.